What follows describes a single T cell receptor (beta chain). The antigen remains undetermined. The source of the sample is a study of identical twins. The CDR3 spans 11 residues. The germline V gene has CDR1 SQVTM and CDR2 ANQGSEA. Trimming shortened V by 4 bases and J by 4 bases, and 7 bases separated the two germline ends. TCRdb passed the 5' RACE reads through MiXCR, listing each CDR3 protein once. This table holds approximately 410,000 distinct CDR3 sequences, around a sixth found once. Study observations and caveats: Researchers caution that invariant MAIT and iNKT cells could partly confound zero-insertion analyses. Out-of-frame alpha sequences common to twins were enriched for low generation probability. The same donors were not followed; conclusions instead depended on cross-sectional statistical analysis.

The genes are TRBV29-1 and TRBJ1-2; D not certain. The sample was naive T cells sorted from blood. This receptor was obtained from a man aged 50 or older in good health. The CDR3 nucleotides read TGCAGCGTTGCAGCGGCCTATGGCTACACCTTC. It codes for CSVAAAYGYTF. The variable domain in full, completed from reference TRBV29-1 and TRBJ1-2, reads SAVISQKPSRDICQRGTSLTIQCQVDSQVTMMFWYRQQPGQSLTLIATANQGSEATYESGFVIDKFPISRPNLTFSTLTVSNMSPEDSSIYLCSVAAAYGYTFGSGTRLTVV.